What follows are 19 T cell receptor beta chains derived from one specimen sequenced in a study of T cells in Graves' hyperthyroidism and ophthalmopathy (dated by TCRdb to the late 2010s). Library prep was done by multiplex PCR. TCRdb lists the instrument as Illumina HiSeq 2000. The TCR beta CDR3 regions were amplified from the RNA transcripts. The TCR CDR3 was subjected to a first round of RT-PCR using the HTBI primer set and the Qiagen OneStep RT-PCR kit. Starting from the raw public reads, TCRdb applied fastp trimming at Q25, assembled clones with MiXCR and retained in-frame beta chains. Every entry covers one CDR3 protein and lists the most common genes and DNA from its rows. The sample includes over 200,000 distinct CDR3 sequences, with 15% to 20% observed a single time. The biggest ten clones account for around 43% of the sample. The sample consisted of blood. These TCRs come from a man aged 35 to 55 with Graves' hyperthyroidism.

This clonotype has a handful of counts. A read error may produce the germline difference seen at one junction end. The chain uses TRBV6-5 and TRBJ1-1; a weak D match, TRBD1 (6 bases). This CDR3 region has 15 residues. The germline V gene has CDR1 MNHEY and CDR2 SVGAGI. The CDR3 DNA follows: TGTGCCAGCAGTTACACGAGAGGGGGGATCACTGAAGCTTCCTTT. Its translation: CASSYTRGGITEASF.

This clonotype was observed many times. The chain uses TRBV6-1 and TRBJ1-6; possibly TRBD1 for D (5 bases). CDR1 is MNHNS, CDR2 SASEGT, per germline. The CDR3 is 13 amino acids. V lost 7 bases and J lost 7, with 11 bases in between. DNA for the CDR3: TGTGCCAGCAATCGGGCAGGGAATTCACCCCTCCACTTT. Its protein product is CASNRAGNSPLHF.

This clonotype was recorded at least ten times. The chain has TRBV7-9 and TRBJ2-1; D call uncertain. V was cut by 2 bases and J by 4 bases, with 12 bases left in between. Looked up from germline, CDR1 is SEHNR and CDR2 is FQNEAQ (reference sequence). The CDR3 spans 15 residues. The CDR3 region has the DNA TGTGCCAGCAGCTTAAATTCAGGAGTTTACAATGAGCAGTTCTTC. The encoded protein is CASSLNSGVYNEQFF.

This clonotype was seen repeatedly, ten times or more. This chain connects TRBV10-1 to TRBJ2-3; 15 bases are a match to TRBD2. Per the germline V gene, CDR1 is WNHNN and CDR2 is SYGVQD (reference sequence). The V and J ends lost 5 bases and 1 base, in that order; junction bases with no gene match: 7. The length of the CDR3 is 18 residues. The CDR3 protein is CASSNGLAGGPGTDTQYF. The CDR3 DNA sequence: TGCGCCAGCAGTAACGGACTAGCGGGGGGGCCCGGCACAGATACGCAGTATTTT.

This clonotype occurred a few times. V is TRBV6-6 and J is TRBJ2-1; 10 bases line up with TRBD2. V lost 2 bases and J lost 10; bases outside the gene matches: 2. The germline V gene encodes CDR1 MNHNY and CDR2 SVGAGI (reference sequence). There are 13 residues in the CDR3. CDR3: CASSYLGLAEQFF. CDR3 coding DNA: TGTGCCAGCAGTTACCTGGGACTAGCGGAGCAGTTCTTC.

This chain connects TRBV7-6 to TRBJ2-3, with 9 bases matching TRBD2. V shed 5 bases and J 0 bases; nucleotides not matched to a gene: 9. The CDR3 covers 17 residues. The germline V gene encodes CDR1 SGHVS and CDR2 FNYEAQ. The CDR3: CASSPAVSGGSTDTQYF. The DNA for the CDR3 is TGTGCCAGCAGCCCAGCGGTTAGCGGGGGTAGCACAGATACGCAGTATTTT.

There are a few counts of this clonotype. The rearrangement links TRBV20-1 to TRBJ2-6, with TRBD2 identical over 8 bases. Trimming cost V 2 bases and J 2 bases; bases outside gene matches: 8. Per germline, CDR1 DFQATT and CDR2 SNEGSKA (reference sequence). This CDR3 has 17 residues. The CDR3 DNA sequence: TGCAGTGCTAGACCGGGGGGGGTCGATGCTGGGGCCAACGTCCTGACTTTC. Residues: CSARPGGVDAGANVLTF.

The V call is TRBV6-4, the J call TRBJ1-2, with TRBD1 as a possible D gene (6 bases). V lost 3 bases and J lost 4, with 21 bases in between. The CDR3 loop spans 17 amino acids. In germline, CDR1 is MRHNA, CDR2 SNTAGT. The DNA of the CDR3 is TGTGCCAGCAGTGATATTACAGGGAGAATTTTTAGCTATGGCTACACCTTC. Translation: CASSDITGRIFSYGYTF.

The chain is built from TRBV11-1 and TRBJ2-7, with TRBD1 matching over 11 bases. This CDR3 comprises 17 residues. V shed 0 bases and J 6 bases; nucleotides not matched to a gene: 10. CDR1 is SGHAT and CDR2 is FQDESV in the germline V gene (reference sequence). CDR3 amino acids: CASSLAMAGQGAREQYF. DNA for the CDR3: TGTGCCAGCAGCTTAGCGATGGCCGGACAGGGGGCGCGCGAGCAGTACTTC. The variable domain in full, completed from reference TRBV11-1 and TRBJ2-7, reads EAEVAQSPRYKITEKSQAVAFWCDPISGHATLYWYRQILGQGPELLVQFQDESVVDDSQLPKDRFSAERLKGVDSTLKIQPAELGDSAMYLCASSLAMAGQGAREQYFGPGTRLTVT.

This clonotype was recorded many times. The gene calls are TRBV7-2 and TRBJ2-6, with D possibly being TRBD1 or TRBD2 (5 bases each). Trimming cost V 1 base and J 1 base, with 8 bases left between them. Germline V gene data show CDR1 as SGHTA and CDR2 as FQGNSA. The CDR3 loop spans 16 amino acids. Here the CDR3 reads CASSLVWGSGANVLTF. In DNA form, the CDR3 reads TGTGCCAGCAGCTTAGTTTGGGGGTCTGGGGCCAACGTCCTGACTTTC.

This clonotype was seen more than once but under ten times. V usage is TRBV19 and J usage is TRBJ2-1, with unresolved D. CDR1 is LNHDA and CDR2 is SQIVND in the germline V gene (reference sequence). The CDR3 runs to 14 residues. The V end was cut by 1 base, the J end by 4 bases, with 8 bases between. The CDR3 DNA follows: TGTGCCAGTAGTATAGGTTTGGAGTACAATGAGCAGTTCTTC. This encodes CASSIGLEYNEQFF.

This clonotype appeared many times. The CDR3 DNA reads as TGTGCCAGCAGCCAAGATAGACCTCGGGGCACTGAAGCTTTCTTT. Amino acid sequence: CASSQDRPRGTEAFF. V and J are TRBV3-1 and TRBJ1-1, with D unclear. The ends were cut back, 0 bases at V and 4 bases at J, with 12 bases in the middle. The CDR3 spans 15 residues. The germline CDR1 and CDR2 sequences are LGHDT and YNNKEL (reference sequence).

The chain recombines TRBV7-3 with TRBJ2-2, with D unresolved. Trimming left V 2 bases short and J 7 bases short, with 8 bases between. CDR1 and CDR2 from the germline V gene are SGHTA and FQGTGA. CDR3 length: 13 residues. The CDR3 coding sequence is TGTGCCAGCAGCTTAGACTTCGGCGGGGAGCTGTTTTTT. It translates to CASSLDFGGELFF.

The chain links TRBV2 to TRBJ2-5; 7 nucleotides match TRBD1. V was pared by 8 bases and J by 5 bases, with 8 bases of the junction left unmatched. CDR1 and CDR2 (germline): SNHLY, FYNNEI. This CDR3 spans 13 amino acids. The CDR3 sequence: CASALGGGETQYF. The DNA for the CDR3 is TGTGCCAGCGCCCTAGGGGGCGGGGAGACCCAGTACTTC.

The CDR3, as DNA: TGTGCCAGCACCGACCGGGGGGTTTTTGGGTACACCTTC. Its protein product is CASTDRGVFGYTF. The J gene is TRBJ1-2, the V gene TRBV6-1; weak D call: TRBD1 (5 bases). Looked up from germline, CDR1 is MNHNS and CDR2 is SASEGT. This CDR3 region has 13 residues. V shed 7 bases and J shed 11 bases, with 20 bases lying between them.

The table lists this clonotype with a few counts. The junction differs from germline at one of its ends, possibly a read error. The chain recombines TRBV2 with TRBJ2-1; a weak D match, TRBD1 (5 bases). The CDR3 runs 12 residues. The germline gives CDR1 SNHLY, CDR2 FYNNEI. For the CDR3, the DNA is TGTGCCAGGTCACCCAGGGTTACTGAGCTGTTCTTC. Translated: CARSPRVTELFF.

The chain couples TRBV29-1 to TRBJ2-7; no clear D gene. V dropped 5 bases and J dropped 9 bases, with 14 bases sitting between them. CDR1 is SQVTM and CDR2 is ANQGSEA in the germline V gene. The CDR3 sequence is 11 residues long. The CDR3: CSVIFPSGQYF. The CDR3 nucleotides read TGCAGCGTTATCTTCCCCTCCGGGCAGTACTTC.

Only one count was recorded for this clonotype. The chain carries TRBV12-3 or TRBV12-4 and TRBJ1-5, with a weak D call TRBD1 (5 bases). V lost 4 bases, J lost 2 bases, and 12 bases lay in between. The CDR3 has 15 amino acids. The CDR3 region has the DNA TGTGCCAGCAGTTACGCCAGGGCAGGCAATCAGCCCCAGCATTTT. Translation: CASSYARAGNQPQHF.

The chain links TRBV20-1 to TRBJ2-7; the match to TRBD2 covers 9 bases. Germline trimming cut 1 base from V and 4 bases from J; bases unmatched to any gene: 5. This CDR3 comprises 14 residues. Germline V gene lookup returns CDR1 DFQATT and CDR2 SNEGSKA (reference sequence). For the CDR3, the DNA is TGCAGTGCTAGAGGGGGCGGGGGGGCGTACGAGCAGTACTTC. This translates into CSARGGGGAYEQYF.